Listed below are T cell receptor beta chains from one sample, sequenced in a study of cytomegalovirus exposure and HLA in healthy donors. This table comes from immunoSEQ multiplex PCR, and its TCRdb copy is limited to in-frame clones, with some not included. Among fewer than 95,000 clones listed, less than 85% were seen once. What was sequenced was PBMCs. These receptors were obtained from a man aged 35 to 55 in good health and CMV-seropositive. Both conserved end residues are trimmed from each CDR3.

TRBJ2-7 TRBV18 ASSPTGDEQY
TRBJ1-1 TRBV6-5 ASYLQGRTEAF
TRBJ1-1 TRBV7-3 ASSSLQIGQLNTEAF
TRBJ2-1 TRBV7-8 ASSPKRDTSSYNEQF
TRBJ2-5 TRBV28 ASSSSGTQETQY
TRBJ2-2 TRBV9 ASSVAVTGFGELF
TRBJ1-2 TRBV9 ASSPWDSGYGYT
TRBJ2-5 TRBV10-1 ASSDSPEREQY
TRBJ1-4 TRBV5-1 ASSLVSGLNEKLF
TRBJ2-7 TRBV29-1 SVQLEGSSYEQY
TRBJ2-2 TRBV29-1 SVAGLGLAETGELF
TRBJ2-7 TRBV5-1 ASSVDRFYEQY
TRBJ1-4 TRBV11-3 ASSLGSEKLF
TRBJ2-5 TRBV27 ASSWGGGPTETQY
TRBJ2-7 TRBV28 ASSLTGGNWEQY
TRBJ2-7 TRBV6-5 ASSYERTSYEQY
TRBJ2-2 TRBV1 TSSQDLGTSDTGELF
TRBJ1-1 TRBV6-1 ASSEEGVSEAF
TRBJ1-6 TRBV28 ASSLGGPGNSPLH
TRBJ2-5 TRBV25-1 ASSKKGAETQY
TRBJ1-4 TRBV5-6 ASSLGSPRTNEKLF
TRBJ2-3 TRBV28 AAGLAGGTRDTQY